Below, 24 T cell receptor beta chains from the same sample are listed, as sequenced in a study of blood T cell repertoires in COVID-19 (dated by TCRdb to 2020 to 2022). Receptor libraries were prepared by the immunoSEQ multiplex PCR assay. Entries here come from immuneACCESS through TCRdb and include only in-frame sequences with V and J called. Some clones fail to appear in such tables; in the studies checked, an unresolved V gene covers under half of the shortfall, and the cause of the remainder is unknown. Here the sample has fewer than 90,000 clones; about 90% occur a single time. The top ten constitute 15% of the sample. The specimen sequenced was peripheral blood. The receptors were gathered from a male donor with acute or convalescent COVID-19.

This rearrangement joins TRBV6-1 to TRBJ2-7; possible D gene TRBD1, 5 bases. Germline V gene sequence: CDR1 MNHNS, CDR2 SASEGT. This CDR3 has 12 residues. V lost 6 bases and J 0 bases, leaving 6 bases between the germline ends. CDR3 in DNA: TGTGCCAGCAGAGACAGCTCCTACGAGCAGTACTTC. It is translated as CASRDSSYEQYF.

This clone occurred once. The V call is TRBV3-1 (or the pseudogene TRBV3-2), the J call TRBJ1-4, with TRBD1 as a possible D gene (6 bases). The CDR3 contains 15 residues. The V gene's germline CDR1 is LGHDT and CDR2 YNNKEL (reference sequence). The germline V and J ends were trimmed by 2 bases and 10 bases, with 17 bases remaining between them. In nucleotides, the CDR3 is TGTGCCAGCAGCCAATCCGGAACAGGGAACGTAAAACTGTTTTTT. This gives the protein CASSQSGTGNVKLFF.

This chain joins TRBV6-5 and TRBJ2-5, with 8 nucleotides matching TRBD2. V shed 4 bases, J shed 5 bases, and the junction held 6 bases outside the gene matches. The CDR3 consists of 14 residues. Germline loops: CDR1 MNHEY, CDR2 SVGAGI. The CDR3 loop is CASSSPGGRETQYF. CDR3 in DNA: TGTGCCAGCAGTTCCCCGGGGGGGCGGGAGACCCAGTACTTC.

V usage is TRBV11-2 and J usage is TRBJ1-6; D not resolved. Germline loops: CDR1 SGHAT, CDR2 FQNNGV. Trimming pared 3 bases from V and 5 bases from J, leaving 8 bases between. The CDR3 has 14 residues. The CDR3 loop is CASSLSQNNSPLHF. DNA of the CDR3: TGTGCCAGCAGCTTGTCTCAGAATAATTCACCCCTCCACTTT. The whole variable domain, filled in from reference TRBV11-2 and TRBJ1-6, reads EAGVAQSPRYKIIEKRQSVAFWCNPISGHATLYWYQQILGQGPKLLIQFQNNGVVDDSQLPKDRFSAERLKGVDSTLKIQPAKLEDSAVYLCASSLSQNNSPLHFGNGTRLTVT.

The chain joins TRBV6-5 to TRBJ1-4; D is uncertain. Trimming removed 4 bases from V and 4 bases from J, with 10 bases in between. This CDR3 contains 14 residues. CDR1 and CDR2 from the germline V gene are MNHEY and SVGAGI. CDR3 amino acids: CASSSVQDNEKLFF. CDR3 DNA sequence: TGTGCCAGCAGTTCTGTACAAGATAATGAAAAACTGTTTTTT.

As regards this clone: Sequence at one end of the junction differs from germline and may be a read error. The V gene is TRBV18, the J gene TRBJ2-1; D is undetermined. The CDR3 is 13 residues long. Germline V gene data show CDR1 as KGHSH and CDR2 as LQKENI. The CDR3 coding sequence is TGTGCCAGCTCGCCACCGGGCAGCAATGAGCAGTTCTTC. Its translation: CASSPPGSNEQFF.

V is TRBV5-4 and J is TRBJ1-1, with a tentative D call TRBD1 (6 bases). Germline-derived CDR1 and CDR2 are SGHNT and YYREEE (reference sequence). Between the trimmed V and J ends, which lost 3 bases and 1 base, there was a span of 13 bases. The CDR3 runs 15 residues. CDR3 sequence: CASSSRTDSNTEAFF. The DNA for the CDR3 is TGTGCCAGCAGCTCCCGGACAGATTCGAACACTGAAGCTTTCTTT.

This clone occurred once. This chain uses TRBV5-1 with TRBJ2-3, with 7 positions matching TRBD2. V shed 4 bases and J 3 bases; nucleotides not matched to a gene: 11. Germline lookup yields CDR1 SGHRS and CDR2 YFSETQ. The CDR3 runs 16 residues. DNA of the CDR3: TGCGCCAGCAGCCAGGTGGGGAGCGGGGAGACAGATACGCAGTATTTT. This encodes CASSQVGSGETDTQYF.

The chain employs TRBV29-1 and TRBJ2-5; 8 positions match TRBD2. Germline CDR1 and CDR2: SQVTM and ANQGSEA. The V segment lost 8 bases and the J segment 7 bases; nucleotides outside the gene matches: 12. This CDR3 is built from 13 residues. CDR3 bases: TGCAGCTGTTCTGAACGGGGGGGAGGGACCCAGTACTTC. This gives the protein CSCSERGGGTQYF.

The genes are TRBV3-1 (or the pseudogene TRBV3-2) and TRBJ1-3; no definite D call. Trimming took 4 bases from V and 1 from J, leaving 8 bases between them. Germline CDR1 LGHDT, CDR2 YNNKEL (reference sequence). CDR3 length equals 14 residues. The CDR3 region has the DNA TGTGCCAGCAGCCCCAGTCTTTCTGGAAACACCATATATTTT. It codes for CASSPSLSGNTIYF.

The chain has TRBV6-1 and TRBJ2-2; 7 bases map to TRBD1. Germline V gene lookup returns CDR1 MNHNS and CDR2 SASEGT. The CDR3 is 17 amino acids. J lost 6 bases, V lost 0 bases, and 10 bases had no gene match. The DNA of the CDR3 is TGTGCCAGCAGTGAAGCGCAGGGCAGGGGGAGATCCGGGGAGCTGTTTTTT. This gives the protein CASSEAQGRGRSGELFF.

The V gene is TRBV29-1, the J gene TRBJ1-1; the match to TRBD1 covers 8 bases. Germline V gene lookup returns CDR1 SQVTM and CDR2 ANQGSEA. V gave up 7 bases and J gave up 0 bases; unmatched junction bases: 1. This CDR3 is 12 amino acids long. CDR3 sequence reads: CSGQGLNTEAFF. The CDR3 bases are TGCAGCGGACAGGGGTTGAACACTGAAGCTTTCTTT.

The rearrangement links TRBV11-2 to TRBJ2-7; no firm D call. Germline V gene sequence: CDR1 SGHAT, CDR2 FQNNGV. Between the trimmed V and J ends, which lost 8 bases and 6 bases, there was a span of 20 bases. The CDR3 is 14 residues long. Written as DNA, the CDR3 is TGTGCCAGCGCCTGGAGCGAGTGGGTCTTCGAGCAGTACTTC. Translation gives CASAWSEWVFEQYF.

In DNA, the CDR3 is TGTGCCTGGAATCACCTAACCGGTAACACCATATATTTT. Translation gives CAWNHLTGNTIYF. This chain connects TRBV30 to TRBJ1-3; D remains unclear. The germline CDR1 and CDR2 sequences are GTSNPN and SVGIG (reference sequence). This CDR3 has 13 amino acids. V was trimmed by 4 bases and J by 7 bases, leaving 14 bases between them.

This rearrangement joins TRBV25-1 to TRBJ2-2; the match to TRBD1 covers 8 bases. The V gene end was trimmed by 6 bases and the J gene end by 4 bases; junction bases not matched to a gene: 4. CDR1 and CDR2 from the germline V gene are MGHDK and SYGVNS. The CDR3 totals 14 residues. The CDR3 loop reads CASRYTGGTGELFF. In DNA form, the CDR3 reads TGTGCCAGCAGATATACAGGGGGCACCGGGGAGCTGTTTTTT.

V and J are TRBV14 and TRBJ2-5; 8 nucleotides match TRBD1. V lost 5 bases to trimming and J lost 4 bases; unmatched junction nucleotides: 9. The CDR3 runs 15 residues. Germline lookup yields CDR1 SGHDN and CDR2 FVKESK. This CDR3 is CASSVQGAGPETQYF. CDR3 nucleotides: TGTGCCAGCAGCGTGCAGGGGGCAGGACCAGAGACCCAGTACTTC.

The sample holds a few counts of this clone. J is TRBJ1-4 and V is TRBV5-1; D is possibly TRBD1 (6 bases). Germline V gene data show CDR1 as SGHRS and CDR2 as YFSETQ. The CDR3 has 15 amino acids. Deletions cut 3 bases from V and 6 bases from J, with 15 bases between. This CDR3 reads CASSSSGTTDEKLFF. CDR3 in DNA: TGCGCCAGCAGCTCGTCCGGGACAACGGATGAAAAACTGTTTTTT.

The chain combines TRBV7-3 with TRBJ2-2, with 8 bases aligning to TRBD1. Germline trimming cut 5 bases from V and 2 bases from J; bases unmatched to any gene: 4. The germline CDR1 and CDR2 sequences are SGHTA and FQGTGA. The length of the CDR3 is 15 residues. The CDR3 region is CASSPTGANTGELFF. The DNA of the CDR3 is TGTGCCAGCAGCCCGACAGGGGCTAACACCGGGGAGCTGTTTTTT.

The rearrangement uses TRBV6-5 and TRBJ2-1; TRBD1 is a possible D gene (5 bases). This CDR3 is 13 amino acids long. CDR1 and CDR2 (germline): MNHEY, SVGAGI. V dropped 6 bases and J dropped 9 bases, with 15 bases sitting between them. The CDR3 region is CASSIGVNFEQFF. DNA for the CDR3: TGTGCCAGCAGCATAGGGGTCAATTTTGAGCAGTTCTTC.

V usage is TRBV11-2 and J usage is TRBJ2-5, with no clear D. Trimming stripped 2 bases from V and 4 bases from J, with 5 bases between. CDR1 is SGHAT and CDR2 is FQNNGV in the germline V gene. This CDR3 region has 12 residues. CDR3 in DNA: TGTGCCAGCAGCTTAAGAGGAGAGACCCAGTACTTC. Translating it yields CASSLRGETQYF. The variable domain in full, completed from reference TRBV11-2 and TRBJ2-5, reads EAGVAQSPRYKIIEKRQSVAFWCNPISGHATLYWYQQILGQGPKLLIQFQNNGVVDDSQLPKDRFSAERLKGVDSTLKIQPAKLEDSAVYLCASSLRGETQYFGPGTRLLVL.

This clone was recorded once. The chain uses TRBV7-8 and TRBJ2-7, with TRBD1 as a possible D gene (5 bases). In germline, CDR1 is SGHVS, CDR2 FQNEAQ. Trimming cost V 0 bases and J 6 bases, with 12 bases left between them. There are 14 residues in the CDR3. For the CDR3, the DNA is TGTGCCAGCAGCTTAGCCAGGGTATCGTTCGAGCAGTACTTC. Protein sequence: CASSLARVSFEQYF.

The rearrangement uses TRBV6-5 and TRBJ2-1; 7 bases line up with TRBD1. This CDR3 spans 15 amino acids. CDR1 is MNHEY, CDR2 SVGAGI, per germline. The J segment lost 0 bases and the V segment lost 6 bases, leaving 5 bases of the junction unmatched. The CDR3 sequence is CASRAWDSSYNEQFF. CDR3 in DNA: TGTGCCAGCAGGGCCTGGGACAGCTCCTACAATGAGCAGTTCTTC.

The J gene is TRBJ1-1, the V gene TRBV27; D is ambiguous. Germline CDR1 MNHEY, CDR2 SMNVEV (reference sequence). Between the trimmed V and J ends, which lost 2 bases and 2 bases, there was a span of 6 bases. The CDR3 loop spans 13 amino acids. CDR3 DNA: TGTGCCAGCAGTTTACAGATAAACACTGAAGCTTTCTTT. Translated: CASSLQINTEAFF.

The V and J genes are TRBV5-1 and TRBJ1-4; 7 nucleotides match TRBD1. Germline CDR1 and CDR2: SGHRS and YFSETQ. Unmatched junction bases numbered 7, after V lost 4 bases and J lost 4 bases. CDR3 length: 15 residues. Here the CDR3 DNA reads TGCGCCAGCAGCGTCGGGACAGCCCATAATGAAAAACTGTTTTTT. It translates to CASSVGTAHNEKLFF.